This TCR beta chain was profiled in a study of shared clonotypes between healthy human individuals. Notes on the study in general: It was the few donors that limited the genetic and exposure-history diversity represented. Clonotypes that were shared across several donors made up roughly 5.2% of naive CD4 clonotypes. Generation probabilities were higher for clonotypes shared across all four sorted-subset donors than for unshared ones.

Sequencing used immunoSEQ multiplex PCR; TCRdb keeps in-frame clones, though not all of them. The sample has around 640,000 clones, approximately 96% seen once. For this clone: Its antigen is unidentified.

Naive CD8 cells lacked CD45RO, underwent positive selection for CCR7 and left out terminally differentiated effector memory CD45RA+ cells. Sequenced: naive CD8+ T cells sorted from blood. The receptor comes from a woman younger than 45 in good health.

The CDR3 loop reads CAKRGSTDTQYF. CDR3 DNA: TGTGCCAAGCGGGGTTCCACAGATACGCAGTATTTT. The V and J genes are TRBV2 and TRBJ2-3; 7 bases align to TRBD2. Looked up from germline, CDR1 is SNHLY and CDR2 is FYNNEI. Losses at the gene ends were 10 bases for V and 2 bases for J; bases not matched to a gene: 3. The CDR3 is 12 residues long.